The entry below gives a single T cell receptor (beta chain) sequence along with its context. Relative to the germline gene, one junction end is altered; a read error may explain this. This CDR3 is 12 amino acids long. Germline V CDR1 and CDR2: SGHRS, YFSETQ. The repertoire was sequenced with immunoSEQ multiplex PCR; TCRdb's copy has only in-frame clones and lacks some. The top ten hold just under 3% of the sample, which has about 140,000 clones, roughly 90% seen once. This sample is part of a study of T cell responses to AZD1222 COVID-19 vaccine. This TCR came from an adult in good health. The sequences come from peripheral blood, collected on day 0 of AZD1222 vaccination. The chain couples TRBV5-1 to TRBJ2-1, with a weak D call TRBD2 (5 bases). This CDR3 is CASRIGGTKQFF. The CDR3 nucleotides read TGCGCCAGCAGAATTGGAGGTACAAAGCAATTCTTC.